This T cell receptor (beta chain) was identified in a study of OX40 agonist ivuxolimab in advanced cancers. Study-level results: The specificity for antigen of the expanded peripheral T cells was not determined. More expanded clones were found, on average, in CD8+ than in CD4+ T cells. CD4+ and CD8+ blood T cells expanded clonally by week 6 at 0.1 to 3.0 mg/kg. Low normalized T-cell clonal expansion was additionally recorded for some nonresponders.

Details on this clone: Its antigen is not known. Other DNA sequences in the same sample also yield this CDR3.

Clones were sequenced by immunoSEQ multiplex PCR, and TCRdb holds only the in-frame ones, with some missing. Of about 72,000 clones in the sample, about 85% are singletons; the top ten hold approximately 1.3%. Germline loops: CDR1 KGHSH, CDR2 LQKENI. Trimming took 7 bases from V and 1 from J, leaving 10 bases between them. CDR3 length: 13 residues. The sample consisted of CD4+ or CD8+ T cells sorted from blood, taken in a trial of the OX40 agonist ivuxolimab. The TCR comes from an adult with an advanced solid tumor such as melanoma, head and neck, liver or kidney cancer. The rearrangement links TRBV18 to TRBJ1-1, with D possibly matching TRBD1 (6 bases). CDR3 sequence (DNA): TGTGCCAGCTTACTGGACAGGAACACTGAAGCTTTCTTT. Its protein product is CASLLDRNTEAFF.